This TCR beta chain was found in a study of cytomegalovirus exposure and HLA in healthy donors. Looking at the study overall: In an early release, HLA-typed donors contributed tens of millions of unique TCR sequences.

PCR used 60 Vbeta primers and 13 Jbeta primers. This table comes from immunoSEQ multiplex PCR, and its TCRdb copy is limited to in-frame clones, with some not included. This table holds about 140,000 clones, 77% found once. This cohort consisted of healthy bone marrow donors. This clone was counted only a few times. At one end, the junction sequence differs from germline, possibly due to a read error. The length of the CDR3 is 12 residues. Germline V gene data show CDR1 as SEHNR and CDR2 as FQNEAQ (reference sequence). The J gene is TRBJ1-1, the V gene TRBV7-9; the D is unclear. The receptor comes from a woman in her 50s in good health and CMV-seronegative. Sequencing used PBMCs. The CDR3 region is CSSSLVLTEAFF. CDR3 DNA sequence: TGTTCCAGCAGCTTAGTTCTAACTGAAGCTTTCTTT.